What follows are 23 T cell receptor beta chains derived from one specimen sequenced in a study of OX40 agonist ivuxolimab in advanced cancers. Sequenced by immunoSEQ multiplex PCR; TCRdb stores in-frame clones only, minus some. The sample lists about 73,000 clones; approximately 90% were seen once. Sequencing was performed on CD4+ or CD8+ T cells sorted from blood, taken in a trial of the OX40 agonist ivuxolimab. These TCRs come from an adult with an advanced solid tumor such as melanoma, head and neck, liver or kidney cancer.

The chain recombines TRBV5-1 with TRBJ1-5, with D perhaps TRBD1 (6 bases). Per the germline V gene, CDR1 is SGHRS and CDR2 is YFSETQ. V was clipped by 0 bases and J by 3 bases, with 10 bases between them. The CDR3 loop spans 15 amino acids. The CDR3 DNA is TGCGCCAGCAGCTTGGGGGACAACCCCAATCAGCCCCAGCATTTT. It yields the protein CASSLGDNPNQPQHF.

In this sample, this clone turned up once. This chain joins TRBV15 and TRBJ2-1; 11 bases align to TRBD1. The CDR3 covers 17 residues. Germline values: CDR1 LNHNV, CDR2 YYDKDF (reference sequence). With V trimmed by 5 bases and J by 5 bases, 11 bases remained unmatched. CDR3 sequence: CATSPLRDRGVNNEQFF. In DNA form, the CDR3 reads TGTGCCACCAGCCCTCTCCGGGACAGGGGGGTGAACAATGAGCAGTTCTTC.

The rearrangement uses TRBV27 and TRBJ1-1, with D possibly being TRBD1 (5 bases). The CDR3 is made up of 12 amino acids. Germline CDR1 and CDR2: MNHEY and SMNVEV (reference sequence). The ends were cut back, 4 bases at V and 11 bases at J, with 14 bases in the middle. CDR3 DNA sequence: TGTGCCAGCAGTTCCCCAGGGTGGCCGGCTTTCTTT. This encodes CASSSPGWPAFF.

This clone was counted a single time. V is TRBV5-1 and J is TRBJ2-3, with TRBD1 matching over 9 bases. Germline V CDR1 and CDR2: SGHRS, YFSETQ. The J segment lost 1 base and the V segment lost 3 bases, leaving 3 bases of the junction unmatched. The CDR3 is 15 residues long. CDR3 coding DNA: TGCGCCAGCAGCTACGACAGGGGGGGCACAGATACGCAGTATTTT. It encodes CASSYDRGGTDTQYF.

The V call is TRBV27, the J call TRBJ2-7; 10 bases agree with TRBD2. CDR1 is MNHEY and CDR2 is SMNVEV in the germline V gene (reference sequence). Trimming took 3 bases from V and 5 from J; bases not matched to a gene: 10. CDR3 length: 16 amino acids. The CDR3 sequence is CASSFSLAGKNDEQYF. The CDR3 DNA reads as TGTGCCAGCAGTTTCTCACTAGCGGGAAAAAACGACGAGCAGTACTTC.

Concerning this clone: This sample also contains other DNA sequences that code for the same CDR3. The gene calls are TRBV9 and TRBJ2-7; TRBD2 might be the D (5 bases). Germline V gene lookup returns CDR1 SGDLS and CDR2 YYNGEE. The CDR3 loop spans 14 amino acids. Trimming took off 0 bases at V and 4 bases at J, with 11 bases between the two ends. CDR3 sequence reads: CASSVGGSGYEQYF. The CDR3 nucleotides are TGTGCCAGCAGCGTAGGTGGGAGTGGATACGAGCAGTACTTC.

This rearrangement joins TRBV4-1 to TRBJ1-3; D unresolved. Trimming pared 0 bases from V and 4 bases from J, leaving 1 base between. This CDR3 contains 12 residues. The V gene's germline CDR1 is MGHRA and CDR2 YSYEKL. The CDR3 nucleotides read TGCGCCAGCAGCCAAGAGGGAAACACCATATATTTT. Translation gives CASSQEGNTIYF.

V and J are TRBV29-1 and TRBJ2-1; maybe TRBD1 (7 bases). The CDR3 consists of 14 residues. Germline V CDR1 and CDR2: SQVTM, ANQGSEA. V lost 3 bases and J lost 2, with 11 bases in between. CDR3 nucleotide sequence: TGCAGCGTTGATGGAGGGACAGCCTACAATGAGCAGTTCTTC. Its translation: CSVDGGTAYNEQFF.

The chain links TRBV7-9 to TRBJ1-1; no firm D call. The germline V and J ends were trimmed by 7 bases and 2 bases, with 11 bases remaining between them. Germline lookup yields CDR1 SEHNR and CDR2 FQNEAQ (reference sequence). CDR3 length equals 13 residues. The CDR3 nucleotides read TGTGCCAGCAACCGGCAGGCCAACACTGAAGCTTTCTTT. This encodes CASNRQANTEAFF. The full variable domain, rest sourced from reference TRBV7-9 and TRBJ1-1, is DTGVSQNPRHKITKRGQNVTFRCDPISEHNRLYWYRQTLGQGPEFLTYFQNEAQLEKSRLLSDRFSAERPKGSFSTLEIQRTEQGDSAMYLCASNRQANTEAFFGQGTRLTVV.

The chain has TRBV4-1 and TRBJ2-5; D is uncertain. The CDR3 extends over 14 amino acids. CDR1 is MGHRA, CDR2 YSYEKL, per germline. V lost 3 bases, J lost 7 bases, and 15 bases lay in between. This chain's CDR3 is CASSQDTAGWTQYF. The CDR3 DNA sequence: TGCGCCAGCAGCCAGGATACCGCCGGGTGGACCCAGTACTTC.

This clone is a singleton in its sample. The chain recombines TRBV19 with TRBJ1-2, with TRBD1 as a possible D gene (6 bases). V lost 6 bases and J lost 3, with 11 bases in between. This CDR3 contains 13 residues. CDR1 and CDR2 from the germline V gene are LNHDA and SQIVND (reference sequence). For the CDR3, the DNA is TGTGCCAGTAGGAACTCAGGGGACTATGGCTACACCTTC. It codes for CASRNSGDYGYTF.

The rearrangement joins TRBV19 to TRBJ2-7; TRBD1 matches 10 bases. V was clipped by 3 bases and J by 4 bases; unmatched bases: 6. Germline CDR1 is LNHDA and CDR2 is SQIVND (reference sequence). The CDR3 has 15 amino acids. The CDR3 region has the DNA TGTGCCAGTAGTATGGGACAGGGGCTCCGATACGAGCAGTACTTC. Translated: CASSMGQGLRYEQYF. Combining the CDR3 with reference TRBV19 and TRBJ2-7 gives the whole variable domain DGGITQSPKYLFRKEGQNVTLSCEQNLNHDAMYWYRQDPGQGLRLIYYSQIVNDFQKGDIAEGYSVSREKKESFPLTVTSAQKNPTAFYLCASSMGQGLRYEQYFGPGTRLTVT.

The V and J genes are TRBV7-2 and TRBJ2-7; D is unresolved. V dropped 3 bases and J dropped 9 bases, with 24 bases sitting between them. The CDR3 is 16 amino acids. Germline values: CDR1 SGHTA, CDR2 FQGNSA. The CDR3 region has the DNA TGTGCCAGCAGCTTTTGGAAGGATGCCTCGTTAAGCTTGCAGTACTTC. It encodes CASSFWKDASLSLQYF.

The chain is built from TRBV9 and TRBJ2-5, with D hard to call. Looked up from germline, CDR1 is SGDLS and CDR2 is YYNGEE. This CDR3 region has 16 residues. V was cut by 0 bases and J by 1 base, with 13 bases left in between. CDR3 loop: CASSVASRSLQETQYF. The CDR3 bases are TGTGCCAGCAGCGTAGCGAGTCGGTCGCTCCAAGAGACCCAGTACTTC.

The rearrangement uses TRBV6-6 and TRBJ2-5; D is unresolved. The DNA end is more similar to TRBJ2-7, so the J call may be wrong. This CDR3 region has 14 residues. Per germline, CDR1 MNHNY and CDR2 SVGAGI (reference sequence). CDR3 coding DNA: TGTGCCAGCAGTTACGCCGAGATGGGCAACGAGCAGTACTTC. It yields the protein CASSYAEMGNEQYF.

V gene TRBV27 combines with J gene TRBJ1-6, with D hard to call. Per germline, CDR1 MNHEY and CDR2 SMNVEV (reference sequence). Trimming removed 6 bases at V and 4 bases at J, with 16 bases between. This CDR3 has 16 amino acids. The CDR3 region is CASRSLSGLYNSPLHF. The CDR3 DNA reads TGTGCCAGCAGATCACTCTCCGGACTGTATAATTCACCCCTCCACTTT.

This chain joins TRBV9 and TRBJ2-1, with TRBD2 matching 7 bases. CDR1 and CDR2 from the germline V gene are SGDLS and YYNGEE. The V gene end was trimmed by 0 bases and the J gene end by 2 bases; junction bases not matched to a gene: 5. There are 16 residues in the CDR3. Here the CDR3 DNA reads TGTGCCAGCAGCGTAGCACCGGGAGGTACCTACAATGAGCAGTTCTTC. Translating gives CASSVAPGGTYNEQFF.

The chain combines TRBV9 with TRBJ2-2, with TRBD2 as a possible D gene (5 bases). V lost 4 bases to trimming and J lost 0 bases, with 13 bases between them. The CDR3 extends over 16 amino acids. Germline CDR1 is SGDLS and CDR2 is YYNGEE. The CDR3 protein is CASSPPAGPNTGELFF. CDR3 DNA sequence: TGTGCCAGCAGCCCCCCGGCGGGCCCGAACACCGGGGAGCTGTTTTTT.

The V gene is TRBV5-1, the J gene TRBJ2-5; tentative D call: TRBD1 (6 bases). The ends were cut back, 4 bases at V and 5 bases at J, with 15 bases in the middle. Germline V gene sequence: CDR1 SGHRS, CDR2 YFSETQ. CDR3 size: 14 residues. CDR3 sequence reads: CASSIHRVGETQYF. Here the CDR3 DNA reads TGCGCCAGCAGCATTCACAGGGTCGGGGAGACCCAGTACTTC.

This chain connects TRBV19 to TRBJ2-7, with TRBD2 matching 7 bases. Germline loops: CDR1 LNHDA, CDR2 SQIVND (reference sequence). V lost 1 base, J lost 0 bases, and 6 bases stayed unmatched. The CDR3 contains 16 residues. The CDR3 here is CASSIGPGGPSYEQYF. CDR3 nucleotide sequence: TGTGCCAGTAGTATAGGTCCGGGAGGCCCCTCCTACGAGCAGTACTTC.

The V call is TRBV13, the J call TRBJ2-7; 8 bases are a match to TRBD2. The CDR3 has 16 amino acids. Germline CDR1 reads PRHDT; CDR2 reads FYEKMQ (reference sequence). The junction had 12 bases not matched to a gene; V was cut back by 5 bases and J by 3 bases. CDR3 residues: CASSPPLAGNVYEQYF. The DNA for the CDR3 is TGTGCCAGCAGCCCGCCCTTAGCGGGGAATGTCTACGAGCAGTACTTC.

This clone occurred once. V gene TRBV4-1 combines with J gene TRBJ2-1, with unresolved D. Per the germline V gene, CDR1 is MGHRA and CDR2 is YSYEKL. This CDR3 contains 13 residues. V was clipped by 1 base and J by 5 bases, with 6 bases between them. The CDR3 DNA sequence: TGCGCCAGCAGCCAAGGTATCAACAATGAGCAGTTCTTC. This gives the protein CASSQGINNEQFF.

This chain connects TRBV5-1 to TRBJ1-1; a weak D match, TRBD1 (6 bases). CDR1 SGHRS and CDR2 YFSETQ come from the germline V gene. CDR3 length equals 15 residues. Trimming cost V 1 base and J 0 bases, with 10 bases left between them. CDR3 sequence: CASSLSGQLNTEAFF. In nucleotides, the CDR3 is TGCGCCAGCAGCTTGTCAGGACAGTTGAACACTGAAGCTTTCTTT.